These 30 T cell receptor beta chains originate from one sample sequenced in a study of somatic mutations in cytotoxic T cells in rheumatoid arthritis. Libraries were prepared by immunoSEQ multiplex PCR; TCRdb keeps only in-frame clonotypes and omits some of them. The repertoire holds some 18,000 clones, with about three quarters as singletons. Specimen: CD8+ T cells sorted from blood. These receptors were taken from an adult with rheumatoid arthritis.

The chain is built from TRBV5-1 and TRBJ1-4; 7 bases are shared with TRBD1. Losses at the gene ends were 4 bases for V and 4 bases for J; bases not matched to a gene: 4. This CDR3 spans 14 amino acids. Germline CDR1 SGHRS, CDR2 YFSETQ. CDR3 residues: CASSPRDSNEKLFF. CDR3 sequence (DNA): TGCGCCAGCAGCCCGCGGGACAGTAATGAAAAACTGTTTTTT.

This clone was seen just once. This CDR3 is CASSLGLAGRGEQFF. The CDR3 DNA reads TGTGCCAGCAGCTTAGGACTAGCGGGGAGAGGTGAGCAGTTCTTC. The gene calls are TRBV7-3 and TRBJ2-1; 12 nucleotides agree with TRBD2. The CDR3 consists of 15 residues. V was pared by 2 bases and J by 9 bases, with 5 bases of the junction left unmatched. Germline V lookup: CDR1 SGHTA, CDR2 FQGTGA.

The chain has TRBV7-3 and TRBJ2-3; 16 bases match TRBD2. Germline V gene lookup returns CDR1 SGHTA and CDR2 FQGTGA. The CDR3 runs 19 residues. The trim removed 5 bases at V and 0 bases at J, leaving 8 bases unmatched. CDR3 coding DNA: TGTGCCAGCAGCCACGCCGGGACTAGCGGGGGGGCCAGCACAGATACGCAGTATTTT. It specifies CASSHAGTSGGASTDTQYF. Full variable domain (missing parts from reference TRBV7-3 and TRBJ2-3): GAGVSQTPSNKVTEKGKYVELRCDPISGHTALYWYRQSLGQGPEFLIYFQGTGAADDSGLPNDRFFAVRPEGSVSTLKIQRTERGDSAVYLCASSHAGTSGGASTDTQYFGPGTRLTVL.

This chain uses TRBV7-9 with TRBJ2-7; 7 nucleotides line up with TRBD1. This CDR3 region has 17 residues. V lost 4 bases to trimming and J lost 2 bases; unmatched junction nucleotides: 14. In germline, CDR1 is SEHNR, CDR2 FQNEAQ (reference sequence). For the CDR3, the DNA is TGTGCCAGCAGCTCCTATGAGGGGACAGCGAGTCCCTACGAGCAGTACTTC. It is translated as CASSSYEGTASPYEQYF.

V usage is TRBV29-1 and J usage is TRBJ2-1; D remains ambiguous. CDR1 and CDR2 (germline): SQVTM, ANQGSEA. V lost 1 base to trimming and J lost 7 bases, with 8 bases between them. CDR3 length: 12 amino acids. The CDR3 nucleotides are TGCAGCGTTGAAGGAGGTAGAAATGAGCAGTTCTTC. Translated: CSVEGGRNEQFF.

A remark on this clone: Other DNA sequences in the same sample also yield this CDR3. The rearrangement links TRBV2 to TRBJ1-2, with D unresolved. V gave up 1 base and J gave up 3 bases, with 9 bases separating them. The CDR3 contains 14 residues. Germline lookup yields CDR1 SNHLY and CDR2 FYNNEI. The DNA for the CDR3 is TGTGCCAGCAGTGAAGGTCGGAATTACTATGGCTACACCTTC. Amino acid sequence: CASSEGRNYYGYTF.

This chain connects TRBV6-5 to TRBJ1-1; TRBD1 matches at 8 bases. The CDR3 extends over 15 amino acids. V gave up 6 bases and J gave up 4 bases; unmatched junction bases: 10. Germline assignment: CDR1 MNHEY and CDR2 SVGAGI. CDR3 nucleotide sequence: TGTGCCAGCAGAGCCCGGGACAGGCGGACCACTGAAGCTTTCTTT. It yields the protein CASRARDRRTTEAFF.

This clone was recorded once. This chain connects TRBV10-3 to TRBJ2-5; a possible D gene is TRBD2 (6 bases). The V gene's germline CDR1 is ENHRY and CDR2 SYGVKD. The V and J ends lost 10 bases and 0 bases respectively, with 12 bases between them. The length of the CDR3 is 13 residues. The CDR3 sequence: CATRGLNQETQYF. Here the CDR3 DNA reads TGTGCCACCCGGGGACTGAACCAAGAGACCCAGTACTTC.

The chain couples TRBV2 to TRBJ2-1; D possibly matches TRBD1 or TRBD2 (5 bases each). The V end lost 10 bases, the J end lost 4 bases, and 14 bases lay between the germline ends. Germline loops: CDR1 SNHLY, CDR2 FYNNEI. This CDR3 comprises 13 residues. CDR3 nucleotide sequence: TGTGCCACAACCGGGACGGTTTACAATGAGCAGTTCTTC. The encoded protein is CATTGTVYNEQFF. The complete variable domain, with remaining parts taken from reference TRBV2 and TRBJ2-1, reads EPEVTQTPSHQVTQMGQEVILRCVPISNHLYFYWYRQILGQKVEFLVSFYNNEISEKSEIFDDQFSVERPDGSNFTLKIRSTKLEDSAMYFCATTGTVYNEQFFGPGTRLTVL.

This clone has a single count. The chain combines TRBV9 with TRBJ1-2; the D is unclear. The CDR3 has 13 amino acids. The V end was cut by 0 bases, the J end by 3 bases, with 6 bases between. Per the germline V gene, CDR1 is SGDLS and CDR2 is YYNGEE. DNA of the CDR3: TGTGCCAGCAGCGTAGGGTTGGACTATGGCTACACCTTC. Translation gives CASSVGLDYGYTF.

The rearrangement links TRBV5-1 to TRBJ1-2; possibly TRBD1 for D (5 bases). This CDR3 is built from 15 residues. The germline V gene has CDR1 SGHRS and CDR2 YFSETQ. V was trimmed by 3 bases and J by 5 bases, leaving 17 bases between them. CDR3 bases: TGCGCCAGCAGCTACGGGCCGGGACCAGGATATGGCTACACCTTC. Amino acid sequence: CASSYGPGPGYGYTF.

This chain joins TRBV15 and TRBJ1-5; D not certain. This CDR3 contains 15 residues. V lost 5 bases to trimming and J lost 4 bases, with 15 bases between them. The germline gives CDR1 LNHNV, CDR2 YYDKDF (reference sequence). The CDR3 protein is CATSVRHVGNQPQHF. The DNA of the CDR3 is TGTGCCACCAGCGTCAGACATGTAGGGAATCAGCCCCAGCATTTT. The full variable domain, with the rest looked up from reference TRBV15 and TRBJ1-5, is DAMVIQNPRYQVTQFGKPVTLSCSQTLNHNVMYWYQQKSSQAPKLLFHYYDKDFNNEADTPDNFQSRRPNTSFCFLDIRSPGLGDTAMYLCATSVRHVGNQPQHFGDGTRLSIL.

The chain uses TRBV6-6 and TRBJ2-3, with 7 bases that match TRBD2. Per the germline V gene, CDR1 is MNHNY and CDR2 is SVGAGI (reference sequence). The CDR3 spans 16 residues. V lost 0 bases, J lost 2 bases, and 5 bases stayed unmatched. The DNA for the CDR3 is TGTGCCAGCAGTTACTCCGGACTAGGTGTCACAGATACGCAGTATTTT. It is translated as CASSYSGLGVTDTQYF.

The rearrangement joins TRBV7-6 to TRBJ2-1, with 8 bases fitting TRBD2. The CDR3 loop spans 14 amino acids. Per the germline V gene, CDR1 is SGHVS and CDR2 is FNYEAQ. J gave up 7 bases and V 5 bases, and 7 bases lay outside the gene matches. In DNA, the CDR3 is TGTGCCAGCAGCCCCCCCGGGGGGGAGAATGAGCAGTTCTTC. Translating gives CASSPPGGENEQFF.

This clone was seen a few times. The CDR3 bases are TGTGCCAGCAGCTTAGGGTGGGATCCGAACACTGAAGCTTTCTTT. Amino acid sequence: CASSLGWDPNTEAFF. The chain uses TRBV7-6 and TRBJ1-1; D unresolved. The V gene's germline CDR1 is SGHVS and CDR2 FNYEAQ. The V end was cut by 1 base, the J end by 1 base, with 10 bases between. This CDR3 comprises 15 residues.

This clone is labeled medium-sized. The chain recombines TRBV4-1 with TRBJ2-7; 15 bases agree with TRBD2. The germline V gene encodes CDR1 MGHRA and CDR2 YSYEKL. The CDR3 extends over 20 amino acids. Trimming cost V 4 bases and J 0 bases; bases outside gene matches: 13. CDR3 DNA sequence: TGCGCCAGCAGCCGCCCGAGGACTAGCGGGGGGGTCCCCAGCTCCTACGAGCAGTACTTC. Protein sequence: CASSRPRTSGGVPSSYEQYF.

This chain links TRBV27 with TRBJ2-1; 8 bases map to TRBD1. Looked up from germline, CDR1 is MNHEY and CDR2 is SMNVEV (reference sequence). This CDR3 has 14 amino acids. The trim removed 8 bases at V and 6 bases at J, leaving 9 bases unmatched. The CDR3 spells CASGWTGFVNEQFF. The CDR3 DNA reads TGTGCCAGCGGGTGGACAGGGTTTGTCAATGAGCAGTTCTTC.

V is TRBV27 and J is TRBJ2-3; the D gene is possibly TRBD2 (6 bases). Trimming removed 3 bases from V and 2 bases from J, with 12 bases in between. CDR1 and CDR2 from the germline V gene are MNHEY and SMNVEV (reference sequence). This CDR3 contains 15 residues. CDR3 region: CASSLGPSATDTQYF. The CDR3 bases are TGTGCCAGCAGTTTGGGGCCTAGCGCCACAGATACGCAGTATTTT.

This clone was seen just once. J is TRBJ2-2 and V is TRBV10-3; 7 bases are a match to TRBD2. Trimming cost V 8 bases and J 4 bases; bases outside gene matches: 4. Germline CDR1 is ENHRY and CDR2 is SYGVKD. The length of the CDR3 is 13 residues. The CDR3 DNA follows: TGTGCCATCGGATCGGGGGGCACCGGGGAGCTGTTTTTT. Its protein product is CAIGSGGTGELFF.

The chain links TRBV2 to TRBJ2-7; D is perhaps TRBD2 (7 bases). The ends were cut back, 7 bases at V and 2 bases at J, with 18 bases in the middle. Germline V gene lookup returns CDR1 SNHLY and CDR2 FYNNEI. CDR3 length: 15 amino acids. The CDR3 here is CASTSNPGGAYEQYF. In nucleotides, the CDR3 is TGTGCCAGCACCTCAAACCCGGGGGGCGCCTACGAGCAGTACTTC.

The chain is built from TRBV7-9 and TRBJ1-6; D may be TRBD1 (6 bases). The CDR3 consists of 15 residues. Germline CDR1 reads SEHNR; CDR2 reads FQNEAQ (reference sequence). Trimming left V 7 bases short and J 10 bases short, with 20 bases between. CDR3 amino acids: CASILSGDLGSPLHF. For the CDR3, the DNA is TGTGCCAGCATCCTTTCAGGGGATCTAGGATCACCCCTCCACTTT.

This clone was recorded only once. CDR3 DNA: TGCGCCAGCAGCCAAGAGACCAACGTCCTGACTTTC. As protein: CASSQETNVLTF. The V gene is TRBV4-1, the J gene TRBJ2-6, with no clear D. V was cut by 0 bases and J by 8 bases, with 2 bases left in between. The germline V gene has CDR1 MGHRA and CDR2 YSYEKL. The CDR3 runs 12 residues.

The chain combines TRBV9 with TRBJ2-7; D is undetermined. Per germline, CDR1 SGDLS and CDR2 YYNGEE. This CDR3 has 15 amino acids. With 0 bases removed from V and 1 base from J, the gap between germline ends came to 11 bases. The CDR3 DNA follows: TGTGCCAGCAGCGTAGAAGGAGACGCATCCTACGAGCAGTACTTC. Residues: CASSVEGDASYEQYF.

This clone was observed a few times. The genes are TRBV27 and TRBJ1-5; D not resolved. CDR3 length: 12 amino acids. Germline CDR1 and CDR2: MNHEY and SMNVEV (reference sequence). The V end lost 3 bases, the J end lost 2 bases, and 2 bases lay between the germline ends. The CDR3 here is CASSFGNQPQHF. CDR3 nucleotide sequence: TGTGCCAGCAGTTTTGGCAATCAGCCCCAGCATTTT.

The chain joins TRBV15 to TRBJ2-1; TRBD2 matches at 8 bases. V was pared by 3 bases and J by 2 bases, with 9 bases of the junction left unmatched. Germline V gene lookup returns CDR1 LNHNV and CDR2 YYDKDF (reference sequence). This CDR3 is 17 amino acids long. The CDR3 nucleotides read TGTGCCACCAGCAGCAGCGTCGGCGGGGGGCCCTACAATGAGCAGTTCTTC. Translated: CATSSSVGGGPYNEQFF.

The gene calls are TRBV6-5 and TRBJ2-2, with D tentatively TRBD1 (5 bases). The CDR3 is made up of 14 amino acids. V lost 2 bases and J lost 5, with 9 bases in between. Germline values: CDR1 MNHEY, CDR2 SVGAGI. The CDR3 protein is CASSYDSGTGELFF. DNA of the CDR3: TGTGCCAGCAGTTACGATTCAGGGACCGGGGAGCTGTTTTTT.

This chain joins TRBV7-6 and TRBJ2-7, with 11 bases fitting TRBD2. V lost 5 bases and J lost 0; bases outside the gene matches: 6. This CDR3 has 16 residues. Germline loops: CDR1 SGHVS, CDR2 FNYEAQ. CDR3 nucleotide sequence: TGTGCCAGCAGCCCCACCACTAGCGGGGGCTCCTACGAGCAGTACTTC. It codes for CASSPTTSGGSYEQYF.

V is TRBV5-1 and J is TRBJ2-2; possibly TRBD1 for D (6 bases). The CDR3 loop spans 14 amino acids. The ends were cut back, 6 bases at V and 2 bases at J, with 11 bases in the middle. CDR1 is SGHRS and CDR2 is YFSETQ in the germline V gene. CDR3 bases: TGCGCCAGCATATCGGACAGTAACACCGGGGAGCTGTTTTTT. As protein: CASISDSNTGELFF.

The chain combines TRBV27 with TRBJ1-5; TRBD1 agrees at 8 bases. J was trimmed by 9 bases and V by 2 bases; bases with no gene match: 3. This CDR3 comprises 13 residues. From germline, CDR1 is MNHEY and CDR2 SMNVEV (reference sequence). The DNA for the CDR3 is TGTGCCAGCAGTTTAGGACAGGGATGGCCCCAGCATTTT. Translated, it gives CASSLGQGWPQHF.

V usage is TRBV14 and J usage is TRBJ2-3, with D tentatively TRBD2 (6 bases). V was shortened by 5 bases and J by 4 bases, with 16 bases between the two germline ends. Germline V gene data show CDR1 as SGHDN and CDR2 as FVKESK. The CDR3 is 15 residues long. The CDR3 nucleotides read TGTGCCAGCAGCTTCTTTGACGGGGGACCAGATACGCAGTATTTT. This encodes CASSFFDGGPDTQYF.